This entry concerns a single TCR beta chain. This clonotype was detected many times. What this receptor recognizes is not known. The input lacks base qualities; no much larger clone sits a single base away. Ophthalmopathy patients had moderately to severely active disease, Clinical Activity Score of at least 3, NOSPECS grade of at least 4, and disease duration under 3 months. Patients with other autoimmune diseases, uncontrolled infections, pregnancy or lactation were excluded from the study. Diagnosis was based on clinical symptoms, serum thyroxine, TRAb, thyroid ultrasound and orbital computed tomography. PBMCs were isolated from about 10 ml of fresh peripheral blood by Ficoll-Paque density gradient centrifugation. Trizol reagent was used to extract the total RNA, and its quality was then checked on an Agilent 2100 Bioanalyzer. The sample comes from a study of Graves' ophthalmopathy and Graves' hyperthyroidism (dated by TCRdb to 2016 to 2019). About the study as a whole: Peripheral blood was collected at initial diagnosis, before any treatment. The study used TCR beta repertoire signatures to distinguish Graves' ophthalmopathy from Graves' hyperthyroidism and to predict progression to ophthalmopathy. To explore V-J signatures distinguishing ophthalmopathy from hyperthyroidism, a discovery set of some 100 patients (roughly 45 ophthalmopathy, over 55 stable hyperthyroidism) was enrolled. In total, under 150 blood samples were TCR-sequenced: some 40 ophthalmopathy, approximately 75 hyperthyroidism and some 17 hyperthyroidism-to-ophthalmopathy patients. The 100 discovery patients were randomly split 7:3 into training and test sets. An independent validation cohort was composed of roughly 19 hyperthyroidism patients and around 16 patients who later progressed from hyperthyroidism to ophthalmopathy. Following sample collection, hyperthyroidism patients were given methimazole at a starting dose of 30 mg daily, and ophthalmopathy patients were given high-dose intravenous methylprednisolone. In about six hyperthyroidism patients, the T-cell repertoire of thyroid tissue was compared with the T-cell repertoire of blood.

Paper-wide results and their limitations: In cross-validation, the 13-signature model distinguished ophthalmopathy from stable hyperthyroidism with just over 85% sensitivity and approximately 81% specificity, while in the test set the corresponding values were roughly 80% and 75%. Most expanded thyroid clonotypes with frequency above 0.001 were also detected in blood, suggesting blood repertoires may reflect the thyroid immune response. In validation, the model predicted ophthalmopathy progression with about 70% sensitivity and roughly 78% specificity; some 13 predicted patients were CT-confirmed with GO in a median of approximately 6.2 months. No statistical method was used to predetermine the sample size, and group allocation was not hidden from the investigators.

The CDR3 goes from the cysteine to the phenylalanine over 16 residues. Here the CDR3 DNA is all that survives: 48 bases in frame from base 1. V is pruned by 1 base and J by 7 bases, leaving 16 bases of the junction without a gene match. From a lookup of the germline V gene (reference sequence), CDR1 and CDR2 are DFQATT and SNEGSKA. TCR beta CDR3 regions were amplified from RNA transcripts for repertoire sequencing. HTBI primers and the Qiagen OneStep RT-PCR kit were used in a first-round RT-PCR, which was followed by a second-round multiplex PCR, size selection and purification. Libraries were sequenced paired-end with 100 bp reads on an Illumina HiSeq2000. In the paper's pipeline: SOAPnuke was used for read processing, and reads with adapters, uncalled bases, a mean Phred below 15, or no exact constant-primer or identifier match were discarded. COPE v1.2.5 was used to merge the high-quality paired reads. Each unique nucleotide sequence was defined as a clonotype, and clonotypes were aligned to IMGT TRB V, D and J references with MiTCR v1.1. The analysis was limited to V-J combinations with a frequency above 0.0001, which together covered about 99% of the repertoires. For each V-J combination, a TCR clonal expansion and chaos score was defined as the ratio of F50 clonal expansion to chaos observed in the TCRdist matrix. Welch's t-statistics and random forest were used to narrow the features down to more than 10 V-J combinations, which were then fed into a naive Bayes classifier. The similarity between thyroid and blood repertoires was quantified using the Morisita-Horn index. TCRdb reprocessed the public reads (quality trimming at Q25 with fastp, clone calling with MiXCR) and kept in-frame beta chains. Every distinct CDR3 protein forms one entry, paired with its most common genes and DNA. It is TCRdb's table, rather than the study itself, that gives the V and J calls and clone size. The sample contains roughly 230,000 distinct CDR3 sequences, roughly 21% of them found a single time. The ten largest account for around two fifths of the sample.

The receptor's source is a woman between 45 and 65 years old with Graves' ophthalmopathy. Donor details come from another sample of the same person, matched by shared clones. This sequence uses TRBV20-1 and TRBJ2-7; TRBD1 lines up with 7 middle nucleotides. The specimen was peripheral blood. CDR3 loop: CSARGIVQGTSWEQYF. The DNA sequence is given as TGCAGTGCTAGAGGGATCGTACAGGGGACCTCCTGGGAGCAGTACTTC.